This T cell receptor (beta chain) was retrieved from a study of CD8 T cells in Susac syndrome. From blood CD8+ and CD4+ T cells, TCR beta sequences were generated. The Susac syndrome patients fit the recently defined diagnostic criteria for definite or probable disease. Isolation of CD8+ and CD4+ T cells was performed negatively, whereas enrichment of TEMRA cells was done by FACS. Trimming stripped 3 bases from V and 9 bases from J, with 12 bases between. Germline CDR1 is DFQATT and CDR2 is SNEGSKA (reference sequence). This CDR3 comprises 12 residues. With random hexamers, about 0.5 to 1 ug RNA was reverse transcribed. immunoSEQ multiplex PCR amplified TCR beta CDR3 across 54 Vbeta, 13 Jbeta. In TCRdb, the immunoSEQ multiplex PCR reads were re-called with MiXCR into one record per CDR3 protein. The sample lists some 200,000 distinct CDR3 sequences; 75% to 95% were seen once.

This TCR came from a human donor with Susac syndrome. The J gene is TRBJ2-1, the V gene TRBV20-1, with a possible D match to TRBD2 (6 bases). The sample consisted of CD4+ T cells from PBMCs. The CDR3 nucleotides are TGCAGTGCTAGCGGAGGGGCCCCTGAGCAGTTCTTC. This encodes CSASGGAPEQFF.